The 23 T cell receptor beta chains listed next were all sequenced from one sample in a study of neurological immune-mediated disorders (dated by TCRdb to between 2018 and 2021). The receptor library was made with 5' RACE. The sample was run on an Illumina HiSeq 2500. TCRdb reworked the public reads: Q25 trimming with fastp, MiXCR clone assembly, productive beta chains retained. Records with the same CDR3 protein are collapsed into one entry carrying the most frequent genes and DNA. Within this sample are tens of thousands of distinct CDR3 sequences, with about 7% of them counted one time only. Jointly, the top ten make up about 4.6% of the sample. The sequenced sample was PBMCs. Receptors were obtained from a woman aged 35 to 49 in good health.

This clonotype showed up many times. J is TRBJ2-7 and V is TRBV2; maybe TRBD2 (6 bases). The CDR3 runs 13 residues. Germline CDR1 and CDR2: SNHLY and FYNNEI. V shed 6 bases and J shed 3 bases, with 12 bases lying between them. CDR3 sequence reads: CASRSPGLYEQYF. The CDR3 DNA is TGTGCCAGCAGATCCCCGGGACTCTACGAGCAGTACTTC. The full variable domain, rest sourced from reference TRBV2 and TRBJ2-7, is EPEVTQTPSHQVTQMGQEVILRCVPISNHLYFYWYRQILGQKVEFLVSFYNNEISEKSEIFDDQFSVERPDGSNFTLKIRSTKLEDSAMYFCASRSPGLYEQYFGPGTRLTVT.

About this clonotype: A much larger clone lies one base from this, so it may be a read error. V usage is TRBV28 and J usage is TRBJ1-6; 7 nucleotides match TRBD1. Germline V gene data show CDR1 as MDHEN and CDR2 as SYDVKM. This CDR3 has 13 amino acids. The CDR3 DNA reads as TGTGCCAGCTGTTTATTTCGGAATGACAGGGCCGACTTT. This gives the protein CASCLFRNDRADF. Supplemented by reference TRBV28 and TRBJ1-6, the full variable domain reads DVKVTQSSRYLVKRTGEKVFLECVQDMDHENMFWYRQDPGLGLRLIYFSYDVKMKEKGDIPEGYSVSREKKERFSLILESASTNQTSMYLCASCLFRNDRADFGNGTRLTVT.

This clonotype was recorded many times. This chain joins TRBV6-5 and TRBJ2-1, with a weak D call TRBD2 (5 bases). The CDR3 consists of 12 residues. V was shortened by 6 bases and J by 8 bases, with 11 bases between the two germline ends. CDR1 and CDR2 (germline): MNHEY, SVGAGI. CDR3 in amino acids: CASRATTDEQFF. The CDR3 DNA reads as TGTGCCAGCAGGGCGACTACCGATGAGCAGTTCTTC.

On this clonotype: The junction differs from germline at one of its ends, possibly a read error. CDR3 in DNA: TGTAGCGTTGAACCCAACACCAGGGAGCTGTTTTTT. Its protein is CSVEPNTRELFF. The chain recombines TRBV29-1 with TRBJ2-2, with D perhaps matching TRBD2 (5 bases). The CDR3 is made up of 12 amino acids. Germline-derived CDR1 and CDR2 are SQVTM and ANQGSEA.

In this sample, this clonotype turned up many times. At one boundary the junction diverges from the germline segment, which might be a read error. The chain is built from TRBV7-7 and TRBJ2-5; D perhaps matches TRBD1 (5 bases). The CDR3 length is 15 residues. CDR1 and CDR2 from the germline V gene are SSHAT and FNYEAQ (reference sequence). The DNA for the CDR3 is TGTGCTAGCAGCTTAGGGGCAGGTGTTCAAGAGACCCAGTACTTC. This encodes CASSLGAGVQETQYF.

This clonotype was seen ten or more times. The V gene is TRBV5-1, the J gene TRBJ2-2, with 9 bases matching TRBD1. The CDR3 runs to 15 residues. With 5 bases clipped from V and 3 bases from J, the junction kept 5 bases outside the gene matches. CDR1 and CDR2 from the germline V gene are SGHRS and YFSETQ. The CDR3 DNA reads TGCGCCAGCAGGCCTGGGACAGGGCACACCGGGGAGCTGTTTTTT. Protein product: CASRPGTGHTGELFF.

This clonotype was observed many times. The gene calls are TRBV28 and TRBJ2-7; 9 nucleotides match TRBD1. Germline V CDR1 and CDR2: MDHEN, SYDVKM. The V segment lost 7 bases and the J segment 4 bases; nucleotides outside the gene matches: 11. The CDR3 is 15 residues long. In DNA form, the CDR3 reads TGTGCCAGCATCCCAGGGACAGGGCGATTATACGAGCAGTACTTC. It yields the protein CASIPGTGRLYEQYF.

At least ten counts were recorded for this clonotype. V gene TRBV20-1 combines with J gene TRBJ2-3; no firm D call. The CDR3 covers 13 residues. V gave up 3 bases and J gave up 0 bases, with 7 bases separating them. Germline V lookup: CDR1 DFQATT, CDR2 SNEGSKA (reference sequence). CDR3 coding DNA: TGCAGTGCTAGGGTCCTGAGCACAGATACGCAGTATTTT. Residues: CSARVLSTDTQYF.

This clonotype was seen many times. The chain employs TRBV7-2 and TRBJ2-3; the D gene could be TRBD1 or TRBD2 (5 bases each). Germline V gives CDR1 SGHTA, CDR2 FQGNSA. There are 18 residues in the CDR3. Trimming took 3 bases from V and 0 from J, leaving 19 bases between them. This CDR3 is CASSFTGARARSTDTQYF. The DNA for the CDR3 is TGTGCCAGCAGCTTTACCGGGGCCCGGGCTAGGAGCACAGATACGCAGTATTTT.

This clonotype was detected a few times. The chain is built from TRBV12-3 or TRBV12-4 and TRBJ1-3; no definite D call. The CDR3 has 15 amino acids. V shed 2 bases and J shed 3 bases, with 11 bases lying between them. The CDR3 bases are TGTGCCAGCAGTTTAACGCTGGCTCATGGAAACACCATATATTTT. It yields the protein CASSLTLAHGNTIYF.

This clonotype occurred many times. The rearrangement joins TRBV2 to TRBJ1-1; D remains unclear. V was trimmed by 1 base and J by 1 base, leaving 4 bases between them. CDR1 and CDR2 from the germline V gene are SNHLY and FYNNEI. The CDR3 is 13 amino acids. The DNA for the CDR3 is TGTGCCAGCAGTGAAGACACGAACACTGAAGCTTTCTTT. Residues: CASSEDTNTEAFF. The whole variable domain, filled in from reference TRBV2 and TRBJ1-1, reads EPEVTQTPSHQVTQMGQEVILRCVPISNHLYFYWYRQILGQKVEFLVSFYNNEISEKSEIFDDQFSVERPDGSNFTLKIRSTKLEDSAMYFCASSEDTNTEAFFGQGTRLTVV.

Comment on this clonotype: A much larger clonotype is one base distant, so this may be a read error. The rearrangement links TRBV5-1 to TRBJ2-7; 7 nucleotides match TRBD1. Germline V CDR1 and CDR2: SGHRS, YFSETQ. This CDR3 spans 12 amino acids. Written as DNA, the CDR3 is TGCGCCAGCAGCTCGACAGGGACCGAGAAGTACGTC. Translated: CASSSTGTEKYV.

At least ten counts were recorded for this clonotype. The rearrangement uses TRBV24-1 and TRBJ2-1; TRBD1 might be the D (7 bases). This CDR3 spans 14 amino acids. The germline V gene has CDR1 KGHDR and CDR2 SFDVKD. The V and J ends lost 12 bases and 1 base respectively, with 15 bases between them. The CDR3: CASGGSGSYNEQFF. The CDR3 nucleotides read TGTGCCTCAGGGGGGAGCGGGTCCTACAATGAGCAGTTCTTC.

This clonotype has at least ten counts. This chain uses TRBV5-1 with TRBJ1-2; D ambiguous. The germline V gene has CDR1 SGHRS and CDR2 YFSETQ. V was cut by 3 bases and J by 1 base, with 16 bases left in between. The length of the CDR3 is 16 residues. CDR3 sequence reads: CASSWGRANYNYGYTF. The CDR3 nucleotides are TGCGCCAGCAGCTGGGGAAGAGCAAATTATAACTATGGCTACACCTTC.

This clonotype occurred many times. V gene TRBV15 combines with J gene TRBJ1-4, with TRBD1 matching over 7 bases. This CDR3 comprises 16 residues. CDR1 LNHNV and CDR2 YYDKDF come from the germline V gene (reference sequence). V shed 1 base, J shed 5 bases, and the junction held 7 bases outside the gene matches. CDR3 sequence (DNA): TGTGCCACCAGCAGAGGCCCGGGACAGTCGAATGAAAAACTGTTTTTT. Its translation: CATSRGPGQSNEKLFF.

This clonotype was counted ten times or more. The chain combines TRBV28 with TRBJ2-5, with unresolved D. Trimming shortened V by 5 bases and J by 3 bases, and 13 bases separated the two germline ends. The CDR3 is made up of 14 amino acids. Looked up from germline, CDR1 is MDHEN and CDR2 is SYDVKM. In DNA, the CDR3 is TGTGCCAGCAGTAGACTCCAAAGGGAAGAGACCCAGTACTTC. It encodes CASSRLQREETQYF. The whole variable domain, remainder taken from reference TRBV28 and TRBJ2-5, is DVKVTQSSRYLVKRTGEKVFLECVQDMDHENMFWYRQDPGLGLRLIYFSYDVKMKEKGDIPEGYSVSREKKERFSLILESASTNQTSMYLCASSRLQREETQYFGPGTRLLVL.

There are many counts of this clonotype. The chain links TRBV9 to TRBJ2-3; D unclear. Germline V gene data show CDR1 as SGDLS and CDR2 as YYNGEE. The V end lost 0 bases, the J end lost 1 base, and 0 bases lay between the germline ends. The CDR3 spans 12 residues. The CDR3 sequence is CASSVGTDTQYF. DNA of the CDR3: TGTGCCAGCAGCGTAGGCACAGATACGCAGTATTTT.

This clonotype showed up many times. The J gene is TRBJ2-1, the V gene TRBV20-1, with TRBD1 matching over 8 bases. CDR3 size: 15 residues. CDR1 and CDR2 (germline): DFQATT, SNEGSKA (reference sequence). V trimming: 4 bases; J trimming: 3 bases; junction bases outside the gene matches: 8. The CDR3: CSANQQGDLYNEQFF. Here the CDR3 DNA reads TGCAGTGCTAATCAACAGGGGGACCTCTACAATGAGCAGTTCTTC.

J is TRBJ2-1 and V is TRBV6-5, with TRBD1 matching 7 bases. V was clipped by 5 bases and J by 0 bases; unmatched bases: 10. CDR3 size: 17 residues. Germline CDR1 MNHEY, CDR2 SVGAGI. CDR3 region: CASSPDRWAGSYNEQFF. The CDR3 coding sequence is TGTGCCAGCAGTCCGGACAGGTGGGCGGGCTCCTACAATGAGCAGTTCTTC.

This clonotype was picked up many times. The V call is TRBV7-9, the J call TRBJ1-1; D remains ambiguous. The germline V and J ends were trimmed by 5 bases and 6 bases, with 10 bases remaining between them. Germline CDR1 SEHNR, CDR2 FQNEAQ (reference sequence). The CDR3 length is 12 residues. In DNA, the CDR3 is TGTGCCAGCAGCCTAGTGGAGTCTGAAGCTTTCTTT. This codes for CASSLVESEAFF.

This clonotype was counted at least ten times. The rearrangement links TRBV7-6 to TRBJ2-2; D might be TRBD2 (6 bases). The CDR3 sequence is 19 residues long. V was clipped by 5 bases and J by 7 bases, with 29 bases between them. Germline CDR1 reads SGHVS; CDR2 reads FNYEAQ. CDR3 protein: CASSHPALIRDFTLGELFF. The CDR3 coding sequence is TGTGCCAGCAGCCACCCTGCTCTTATCCGGGACTTTACTCTCGGGGAGCTGTTTTTT.

This clonotype was found many times. The chain has TRBV9 and TRBJ2-1, with 10 bases aligning to TRBD2. Germline-derived CDR1 and CDR2 are SGDLS and YYNGEE. Trimming removed 0 bases from V and 3 bases from J; junction bases left unmatched: 0. CDR3 length: 15 residues. The CDR3 sequence is CASSVVAGGYNEQFF. DNA for the CDR3: TGTGCCAGCAGCGTAGTAGCGGGAGGCTACAATGAGCAGTTCTTC.

This clonotype is labeled medium-sized (0.01 to 0.1%). The V and J genes are TRBV2 and TRBJ2-1; possible D gene TRBD1, 6 bases. The germline V gene has CDR1 SNHLY and CDR2 FYNNEI. CDR3 length equals 15 residues. V lost 7 bases and J 0 bases, leaving 13 bases between the germline ends. CDR3 loop: CASIWGQLSYNEQFF. In nucleotides, the CDR3 is TGTGCCAGCATATGGGGACAACTCTCCTACAATGAGCAGTTCTTC.